The 26 T cell receptor beta chains presented below share a single source sample, sequenced in a study of blood T cell repertoires in COVID-19. Libraries were prepared by immunoSEQ multiplex PCR; TCRdb keeps only in-frame clonotypes and omits some of them. The sample lists about 220,000 clones; more than 75% were seen once. The specimen sequenced was peripheral blood. Receptor source: a man aged 50 or older who had recovered from COVID-19.

This chain joins TRBV2 and TRBJ2-4, with D possibly matching TRBD2 (5 bases). Trimming took off 2 bases at V and 7 bases at J, with 12 bases between the two ends. There are 14 residues in the CDR3. CDR1 is SNHLY and CDR2 is FYNNEI in the germline V gene. Here the CDR3 DNA reads TGTGCCAGCAGTGAATGGGAGCACGCGAACATTCAGTACTTC. It encodes CASSEWEHANIQYF.

The V call is TRBV19, the J call TRBJ2-7; TRBD1 matches 9 bases. J lost 7 bases, V lost 5 bases, and 12 bases had no gene match. The CDR3 covers 15 residues. Looked up from germline, CDR1 is LNHDA and CDR2 is SQIVND (reference sequence). CDR3 nucleotides: TGTGCCAGTAGTTTCCGGGACAGGGACGGTAGTGAGCAGTACTTC. Translated, it gives CASSFRDRDGSEQYF.

The chain employs TRBV27 and TRBJ2-7; unclear D gene. Germline V gene lookup returns CDR1 MNHEY and CDR2 SMNVEV (reference sequence). The CDR3 consists of 14 residues. Trimming left V 2 bases short and J 5 bases short, with 13 bases between. The CDR3 loop reads CASSLGQSRHEQYF. The CDR3 DNA is TGTGCCAGCAGTTTAGGGCAGAGCCGTCACGAGCAGTACTTC.

The V and J genes are TRBV14 and TRBJ1-1; D might be TRBD1 (5 bases). V lost 4 bases and J lost 2, with 17 bases in between. The CDR3 has 16 residues. The germline V gene has CDR1 SGHDN and CDR2 FVKESK. CDR3 sequence reads: CASSPTSGGFNTEAFF. The CDR3 nucleotides are TGTGCCAGCAGCCCGACCTCGGGGGGGTTTAACACTGAAGCTTTCTTT.

The chain recombines TRBV28 with TRBJ2-7, with D possibly TRBD2 on 5 matching bases. Germline CDR1 is MDHEN and CDR2 is SYDVKM. The CDR3 is made up of 17 amino acids. V lost 5 bases to trimming and J lost 5 bases, with 25 bases between them. The CDR3 loop reads CASSPSSPGVGNNEQYF. The CDR3, as DNA: TGTGCCAGCAGTCCCTCCTCTCCCGGGGTGGGTAATAACGAGCAGTACTTC. Full variable domain (rest looked up from reference TRBV28 and TRBJ2-7): DVKVTQSSRYLVKRTGEKVFLECVQDMDHENMFWYRQDPGLGLRLIYFSYDVKMKEKGDIPEGYSVSREKKERFSLILESASTNQTSMYLCASSPSSPGVGNNEQYFGPGTRLTVT.

The chain couples TRBV19 to TRBJ1-5, with TRBD1 matching 7 bases. Germline V CDR1 and CDR2: LNHDA, SQIVND (reference sequence). The V segment lost 6 bases and the J segment 3 bases; nucleotides outside the gene matches: 5. The CDR3 loop spans 14 amino acids. The CDR3 nucleotides are TGTGCCAGTAGCTCGACAGGGATCAATCAGCCCCAGCATTTT. Translation gives CASSSTGINQPQHF.

This clone was detected only a few times. The chain has TRBV28 and TRBJ2-7; D call uncertain. Germline CDR1 reads MDHEN; CDR2 reads SYDVKM. V lost 6 bases, J lost 0 bases, and 18 bases lay in between. CDR3 length equals 16 residues. The DNA for the CDR3 is TGTGCCAGCAGGCCCCTCGGAGCCGCGAGCTCCTACGAGCAGTACTTC. Translated: CASRPLGAASSYEQYF.

The chain recombines TRBV19 with TRBJ2-5, with 10 bases identical to TRBD2. The CDR3 loop spans 15 amino acids. V dropped 5 bases and J dropped 5; count of bases not matched to a gene: 8. CDR1 and CDR2 (germline): LNHDA, SQIVND (reference sequence). CDR3 bases: TGTGCCAGTAGTCAGCGGGAGGGGAGTGGGGAGACCCAGTACTTC. Translated: CASSQREGSGETQYF.

V and J are TRBV28 and TRBJ1-3, with a tentative D call TRBD1 (6 bases). The germline gives CDR1 MDHEN, CDR2 SYDVKM. Between the trimmed V and J ends, which lost 5 bases and 0 bases, there was a span of 14 bases. The CDR3 runs to 16 residues. For the CDR3, the DNA is TGTGCCAGCAGTGAGCAGGGGAAAGGCTCTGGAAACACCATATATTTT. Its protein product is CASSEQGKGSGNTIYF.

The V gene is TRBV14, the J gene TRBJ2-3; D perhaps matches TRBD2 (6 bases). The CDR3 covers 17 residues. Germline CDR1 SGHDN, CDR2 FVKESK. V was clipped by 1 base and J by 0 bases, with 14 bases between them. The CDR3 DNA reads as TGTGCCAGCAGCCAAGTCGGTGGGAGGAGCAGCACAGATACGCAGTATTTT. It codes for CASSQVGGRSSTDTQYF.

This chain joins TRBV7-6 and TRBJ1-4; possibly TRBD1 for D (6 bases). The CDR3 spans 17 residues. CDR1 is SGHVS and CDR2 is FNYEAQ in the germline V gene. Deletions cut 0 bases from V and 0 bases from J, with 11 bases between. The CDR3 protein is CASSLALKGATNEKLFF. The CDR3 nucleotides are TGTGCCAGCAGCTTAGCGCTGAAGGGGGCAACTAATGAAAAACTGTTTTTT.

J is TRBJ1-3 and V is TRBV19; 9 bases are a match to TRBD1. V lost 6 bases and J lost 2; bases outside the gene matches: 8. CDR1 is LNHDA and CDR2 is SQIVND in the germline V gene (reference sequence). This CDR3 comprises 16 residues. CDR3 loop: CASSRDRVVPGNTIYF. The CDR3, as DNA: TGTGCCAGTAGCCGGGACAGGGTGGTCCCTGGAAACACCATATATTTT. Full variable domain (missing parts from reference TRBV19 and TRBJ1-3): DGGITQSPKYLFRKEGQNVTLSCEQNLNHDAMYWYRQDPGQGLRLIYYSQIVNDFQKGDIAEGYSVSREKKESFPLTVTSAQKNPTAFYLCASSRDRVVPGNTIYFGEGSWLTVV.

This rearrangement joins TRBV27 to TRBJ1-6; D perhaps matches TRBD1 (5 bases). Looked up from germline, CDR1 is MNHEY and CDR2 is SMNVEV (reference sequence). The CDR3 totals 14 residues. Trimming pared 3 bases from V and 7 bases from J, leaving 10 bases between. This CDR3 reads CASSFAQGNSPLHF. CDR3 DNA: TGTGCCAGCAGTTTCGCCCAGGGAAATTCACCCCTCCACTTT.

The chain uses TRBV2 and TRBJ1-3; the D is unclear. V was trimmed by 3 bases and J by 4 bases, leaving 13 bases between them. Germline lookup yields CDR1 SNHLY and CDR2 FYNNEI. The CDR3 covers 15 residues. Here the CDR3 DNA reads TGTGCCAGCAGTGAGGAGCGTCCGGGGGGAAACACCATATATTTT. Translation gives CASSEERPGGNTIYF.

This chain connects TRBV9 to TRBJ2-1, with 14 bases identical to TRBD2. Germline V lookup: CDR1 SGDLS, CDR2 YYNGEE. The CDR3 covers 20 residues. The V gene end was trimmed by 0 bases and the J gene end by 0 bases; junction bases not matched to a gene: 8. CDR3 coding DNA: TGTGCCAGCAGCGTAGAGGGACTAGCGGGAGCGAAGAGCTCCTACAATGAGCAGTTCTTC. It encodes CASSVEGLAGAKSSYNEQFF.

The chain uses TRBV19 and TRBJ2-2, with 7 bases identical to TRBD1. CDR1 and CDR2 from the germline V gene are LNHDA and SQIVND (reference sequence). The junction had 8 bases not matched to a gene; V was cut back by 5 bases and J by 2 bases. The CDR3 extends over 16 amino acids. CDR3 region: CASSPINRGNTGELFF. As DNA, the CDR3 is TGTGCCAGTAGTCCGATCAACAGGGGAAACACCGGGGAGCTGTTTTTT.

This chain uses TRBV6-5 with TRBJ2-3; 8 nucleotides align to TRBD2. Trimming at V came to 6 bases and at J to 4 bases, leaving 6 bases not matched to a gene. Germline CDR1 and CDR2: MNHEY and SVGAGI. CDR3 size: 14 residues. The CDR3 DNA reads TGTGCCAGCAGAACTAGCGGCCGTCCAGATACGCAGTATTTT. Translated, it gives CASRTSGRPDTQYF.

The CDR3 DNA is TGTGCCAGCAGAACTGAGGGACTCGAGAAATACAACACCGGGGAGCTGTTTTTT. Its translation: CASRTEGLEKYNTGELFF. The chain recombines TRBV13 with TRBJ2-2, with D maybe TRBD2 (6 bases). CDR3 length: 18 residues. Germline loops: CDR1 PRHDT, CDR2 FYEKMQ (reference sequence). V lost 6 bases, J lost 2 bases, and 22 bases lay in between.

This clone was picked up a small number of times. The chain combines TRBV27 with TRBJ2-4; 8 positions agree with TRBD1. The CDR3 is made up of 15 amino acids. Germline assignment: CDR1 MNHEY and CDR2 SMNVEV (reference sequence). V trimming: 2 bases; J trimming: 10 bases; junction bases outside the gene matches: 10. DNA of the CDR3: TGTGCCAGCAGTTTAGCCCGACAGGGGACCGGTATTCAGTACTTC. Translation gives CASSLARQGTGIQYF.

This chain uses TRBV5-1 with TRBJ1-2; 7 bases line up with TRBD1. The length of the CDR3 is 15 residues. CDR1 and CDR2 (germline): SGHRS, YFSETQ. V shed 0 bases and J 5 bases; nucleotides not matched to a gene: 7. As DNA, the CDR3 is TGCGCCAGCAGCTTGGGGACAGGTCTCATATATGGCTACACCTTC. It is translated as CASSLGTGLIYGYTF.

The genes are TRBV19 and TRBJ1-3; D is possibly TRBD1 (6 bases). Germline CDR1 LNHDA, CDR2 SQIVND (reference sequence). The CDR3 sequence is 14 residues long. V was trimmed by 4 bases and J by 2 bases, leaving 9 bases between them. Here the CDR3 DNA reads TGTGCCAGTAGTAAACGACAGGCTGGAAACACCATATATTTT. This gives the protein CASSKRQAGNTIYF.

There are a few counts of this clone. CDR3 residues: CASSLSAGSYEQYF. DNA of the CDR3: TGTGCCAGCAGTTTATCCGCAGGTTCCTACGAGCAGTACTTC. The chain carries TRBV27 and TRBJ2-7; no clear D. V lost 0 bases and J lost 1, with 7 bases in between. The CDR3 covers 14 residues. Germline loops: CDR1 MNHEY, CDR2 SMNVEV (reference sequence).

CDR3 nucleotide sequence: TGCGCCAGCAGCTTGGGGGGCGGTGAAAAACTGTTTTTT. Translation gives CASSLGGGEKLFF. V and J are TRBV5-1 and TRBJ1-4, with D possibly TRBD1 on 5 matching bases. CDR1 and CDR2 from the germline V gene are SGHRS and YFSETQ. V lost 0 bases to trimming and J lost 7 bases, with 7 bases between them. The CDR3 is made up of 13 amino acids. The whole variable domain, filled in from reference TRBV5-1 and TRBJ1-4, reads KAGVTQTPRYLIKTRGQQVTLSCSPISGHRSVSWYQQTPGQGLQFLFEYFSETQRNKGNFPGRFSGRQFSNSRSEMNVSTLELGDSALYLCASSLGGGEKLFFGSGTQLSVL.

This chain uses TRBV7-2 with TRBJ1-1; weak D call: TRBD1 (6 bases). The CDR3 runs to 15 residues. Germline loops: CDR1 SGHTA, CDR2 FQGNSA. Trimming pared 4 bases from V and 4 bases from J, leaving 16 bases between. This CDR3 reads CASSSQTGMGTEAFF. The CDR3 region has the DNA TGTGCCAGCAGCTCACAGACAGGAATGGGCACTGAAGCTTTCTTT.

The rearrangement uses TRBV18 and TRBJ2-2; 7 bases align to TRBD1. V lost 3 bases to trimming and J lost 3 bases; unmatched junction nucleotides: 1. CDR1 is KGHSH, CDR2 LQKENI, per germline. The length of the CDR3 is 14 residues. CDR3 region: CASSPDRDTGELFF. CDR3 in DNA: TGTGCCAGCTCACCCGACAGGGACACCGGGGAGCTGTTTTTT.

The rearrangement uses TRBV29-1 and TRBJ2-5; the D gene is possibly TRBD1 (5 bases). The germline V gene encodes CDR1 SQVTM and CDR2 ANQGSEA. Trimming cost V 6 bases and J 4 bases, with 12 bases left between them. This CDR3 region has 12 residues. CDR3 in amino acids: CSVRTIGETQYF. In nucleotides, the CDR3 is TGCAGCGTGAGGACAATTGGAGAGACCCAGTACTTC. Filled out from reference TRBV29-1 and TRBJ2-5, the complete variable domain reads SAVISQKPSRDICQRGTSLTIQCQVDSQVTMMFWYRQQPGQSLTLIATANQGSEATYESGFVIDKFPISRPNLTFSTLTVSNMSPEDSSIYLCSVRTIGETQYFGPGTRLLVL.